These 15 T cell receptor beta chains came from one sample sequenced in a study of T-cell reconstitution after alpha-beta-depleted transplantation in children. Unique molecular identifiers were incorporated during preparation of the TCRbeta library. One entry per CDR3 protein, called by TCRdb with MiXCR from the PCR reads. The sample has about 590,000 distinct CDR3 sequences; over 10% are singletons. The specimen was PBMCs, mostly from graft donor cells, collected 360 days after TCRalphabeta/CD19-depleted stem cell transplant. These receptor sequences come from a male patient younger than 18 who had a stem cell transplant for acute myeloid leukemia, so the T cells may come from the graft donor.

In this sample, this clonotype turned up a few times. This chain joins TRBV30 and TRBJ2-2; D is ambiguous. Germline CDR1 and CDR2: GTSNPN and SVGIG (reference sequence). V dropped 0 bases and J dropped 6 bases, with 11 bases sitting between them. The CDR3 runs to 14 residues. This chain's CDR3 is CAWSVRVSAGELFF. The CDR3 bases are TGTGCCTGGAGTGTACGAGTGAGTGCCGGGGAGCTGTTTTTT.

The V gene is TRBV28, the J gene TRBJ1-1, with D tentatively TRBD1 (6 bases). The V end was cut by 5 bases, the J end by 5 bases, with 15 bases between. Germline CDR1 reads MDHEN; CDR2 reads SYDVKM. This CDR3 is 14 amino acids long. The CDR3 protein is CASSTTGPGTEAFF. DNA of the CDR3: TGTGCCAGCAGTACCACAGGGCCAGGGACTGAAGCTTTCTTT.

This clonotype appeared many times. V is TRBV15 and J is TRBJ2-2; D remains unclear. Trimming removed 1 base at V and 0 bases at J, with 9 bases between. The CDR3 has 16 amino acids. The germline gives CDR1 LNHNV, CDR2 YYDKDF (reference sequence). CDR3 nucleotides: TGTGCCACCAGCAGAGTTCGGACGGCGAACACCGGGGAGCTGTTTTTT. Amino acids: CATSRVRTANTGELFF.

The chain recombines TRBV28 with TRBJ2-5; 10 bases map to TRBD2. The V and J ends lost 4 bases and 0 bases, in that order; junction bases with no gene match: 2. This CDR3 is 15 amino acids long. Germline-derived CDR1 and CDR2 are MDHEN and SYDVKM. The CDR3 coding sequence is TGTGCCAGCAGTTGGACTAGCGGATACCAAGAGACCCAGTACTTC. It encodes CASSWTSGYQETQYF.

DNA for the CDR3: TGTGCCAGCAGCCTACCTATCGACAGGGCTTCCTACGAGCAGTACTTC. It codes for CASSLPIDRASYEQYF. This chain links TRBV7-9 with TRBJ2-7; TRBD1 aligns across 7 bases. This CDR3 region has 16 residues. With 5 bases clipped from V and 1 base from J, the junction kept 11 bases outside the gene matches. Germline V lookup: CDR1 SEHNR, CDR2 FQNEAQ (reference sequence).

In its sample, this clonotype was seen a few times. This CDR3 reads CSVVRGGELFF. In nucleotides, the CDR3 is TGCAGCGTTGTGAGAGGGGGGGAGCTGTTTTTT. The chain couples TRBV29-1 to TRBJ2-2; possibly TRBD2 for D (5 bases). V was trimmed by 4 bases and J by 8 bases, leaving 8 bases between them. This CDR3 has 11 residues. The germline gives CDR1 SQVTM, CDR2 ANQGSEA.

This clonotype was picked up many times. V gene TRBV10-3 combines with J gene TRBJ2-7; 12 bases are a match to TRBD2. This CDR3 is 21 amino acids long. V dropped 4 bases and J dropped 4; count of bases not matched to a gene: 23. Germline V gene data show CDR1 as ENHRY and CDR2 as SYGVKD. CDR3 protein: CAISASLGADRALAGGYEQYF. The CDR3 DNA reads TGTGCCATCAGTGCTTCGTTAGGGGCCGACAGGGCCCTAGCGGGAGGGTACGAGCAGTACTTC.

V gene TRBV6-5 combines with J gene TRBJ2-7; the D gene could be TRBD1 or TRBD2 (6 bases each). Trimming removed 0 bases at V and 0 bases at J, with 9 bases between. This CDR3 has 15 residues. Germline V gives CDR1 MNHEY, CDR2 SVGAGI. The CDR3 DNA reads TGTGCCAGCAGTTACTCCCGGGGGCTCTCCTACGAGCAGTACTTC. Residues: CASSYSRGLSYEQYF.

The chain combines TRBV5-6 with TRBJ2-1, with 11 bases fitting TRBD1. CDR3 length equals 13 residues. J gave up 14 bases and V 4 bases, and 8 bases lay outside the gene matches. The germline CDR1 and CDR2 sequences are SGHDT and YYEEEE. DNA of the CDR3: TGTGCCAGCAGCCCCGGGGACAGGGGGTACGAGTTCTTC. Translating it yields CASSPGDRGYEFF.

The chain links TRBV7-2 to TRBJ2-5; 7 bases agree with TRBD2. V lost 0 bases, J lost 1 base, and 5 bases stayed unmatched. The CDR3 totals 16 residues. Germline-derived CDR1 and CDR2 are SGHTA and FQGNSA. CDR3 bases: TGTGCCAGCAGCTTAGCGGGGACTATCCCCCAAGAGACCCAGTACTTC. Translation: CASSLAGTIPQETQYF.

The chain is built from TRBV29-1 and TRBJ2-5; 9 bases line up with TRBD1. This CDR3 spans 12 amino acids. Losses at the gene ends were 4 bases for V and 4 bases for J; bases not matched to a gene: 1. Germline-derived CDR1 and CDR2 are SQVTM and ANQGSEA. CDR3 nucleotides: TGCAGCGTTGTGACAGGGGGAGAGACCCAGTACTTC. It translates to CSVVTGGETQYF. The full variable domain, completed using reference TRBV29-1 and TRBJ2-5, is SAVISQKPSRDICQRGTSLTIQCQVDSQVTMMFWYRQQPGQSLTLIATANQGSEATYESGFVIDKFPISRPNLTFSTLTVSNMSPEDSSIYLCSVVTGGETQYFGPGTRLLVL.

CDR3 nucleotide sequence: TGTGCCAGCAGTTCTCCGGGACAAGAGAATGAAAAACTGTTTTTT. As protein: CASSSPGQENEKLFF. The V call is TRBV6-5, the J call TRBJ1-4, with D maybe TRBD1 (6 bases). Trimming removed 4 bases at V and 5 bases at J, with 14 bases between. Germline values: CDR1 MNHEY, CDR2 SVGAGI. The CDR3 is made up of 15 amino acids.

In this sample, this clonotype turned up many times. V gene TRBV29-1 combines with J gene TRBJ2-7, with D possibly matching TRBD2 (6 bases). CDR1 and CDR2 (germline): SQVTM, ANQGSEA. There are 12 residues in the CDR3. V lost 4 bases to trimming and J lost 2 bases, with 9 bases between them. The CDR3 is CSVAEGPYEQYF. The CDR3 DNA follows: TGCAGCGTTGCGGAGGGCCCCTACGAGCAGTACTTC.

The chain has TRBV7-9 and TRBJ2-5; a weak D match, TRBD1 (6 bases). V lost 9 bases and J 1 base, leaving 24 bases between the germline ends. The length of the CDR3 is 17 residues. In germline, CDR1 is SEHNR, CDR2 FQNEAQ (reference sequence). CDR3 region: CARSPSRTVGTQETQYF. CDR3 nucleotides: TGTGCCAGGAGCCCCAGCCGGACAGTGGGTACCCAAGAGACCCAGTACTTC.

This clonotype was seen only a few times. Written as DNA, the CDR3 is TGCAGTGCTAGAGTTCCTAGCGGTTCCTCCTACAATGAGCAGTTCTTC. This sequence encodes CSARVPSGSSYNEQFF. V usage is TRBV20-1 and J usage is TRBJ2-1; 7 nucleotides align to TRBD2. CDR1 is DFQATT and CDR2 is SNEGSKA in the germline V gene (reference sequence). V shed 1 base and J 0 bases; nucleotides not matched to a gene: 6. The CDR3 runs 16 residues.